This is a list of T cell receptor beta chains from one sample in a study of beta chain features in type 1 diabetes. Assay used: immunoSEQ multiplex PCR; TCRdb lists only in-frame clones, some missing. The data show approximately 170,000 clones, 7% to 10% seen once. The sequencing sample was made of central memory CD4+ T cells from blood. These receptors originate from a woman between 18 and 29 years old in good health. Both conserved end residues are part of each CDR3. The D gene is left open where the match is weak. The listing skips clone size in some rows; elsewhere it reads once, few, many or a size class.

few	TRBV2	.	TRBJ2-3	TGTGCCAGCCAACTCACGGGAGCGGAGTATACGCAGTATTTT	CASQLTGAEYTQYF
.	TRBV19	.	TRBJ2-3	TGTGCCAGTAGTACTCTTACAGGGCCCAAGGGAGATACGCAGTATTTT	CASSTLTGPKGDTQYF
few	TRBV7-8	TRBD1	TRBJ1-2	TGTGCCAGCAGCTTAACAGCCGGGACAGGGAGTGGCTACACCTTC	CASSLTAGTGSGYTF
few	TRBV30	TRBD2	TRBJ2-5	TGTGCCTGGAGTGTACCTCTAGCGGGAAGGGGGACCCAGTACTTC	CAWSVPLAGRGTQYF
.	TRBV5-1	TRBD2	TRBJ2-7	TGCGCCAGCAGGTATAGACTAGCGGGAGCCGCGACTTATGCCTACGAGCAGTACTTC	CASRYRLAGAATYAYEQYF
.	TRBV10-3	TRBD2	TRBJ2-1	TGCGCCAGCAGTAGCGGGAGTCGCTACAATGAGCAGTTCTTC	CASSSGSRYNEQFF
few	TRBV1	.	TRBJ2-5	TGCACCAGCAGCCAAGGGCCCCAAGAGACCCAGTACTTC	CTSSQGPQETQYF
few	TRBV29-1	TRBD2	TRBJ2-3	TGCAGCGTTGACCAGACTAGCGCTACTAGCACAGATACGCAGTATTTT	CSVDQTSATSTDTQYF
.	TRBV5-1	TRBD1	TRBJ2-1	TGCGCCAGCACCATTGGACAGGGGGCCCACAATGAGCAGTTCTTC	CASTIGQGAHNEQFF
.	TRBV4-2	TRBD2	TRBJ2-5	TGTGCCAGCAGCCAAGATGGGCGACTAGCGGGAGGCAGAGAGACCCAGTACTTC	CASSQDGRLAGGRETQYF
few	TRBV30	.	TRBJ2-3	TGTGCCTTGACTCGTCTATACACAGATACGCAGTATTTT	CALTRLYTDTQYF
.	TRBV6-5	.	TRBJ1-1	TGTGCCAGCAAACCGGGACAATGGAACACTGAAGCTTTCTTT	CASKPGQWNTEAFF
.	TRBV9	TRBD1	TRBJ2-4	TGTGCCAGCAGCGGTGGACAGGGTCAAAACATTCAGTACTTC	CASSGGQGQNIQYF
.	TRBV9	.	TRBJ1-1	TGTGCCAGCACCCCGGGAGGGGTTGGGACTGAAGCTTTCTTT	CASTPGGVGTEAFF
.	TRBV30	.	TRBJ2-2	TGTGCCTACTCAAGGAGCGGTCCCGGGGAGCTGTTTTTT	CAYSRSGPGELFF
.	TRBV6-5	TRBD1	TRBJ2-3	TGTGCCAGCAGCCGACAGGGAGAGAGCACAGATACGCAGTATTTT	CASSRQGESTDTQYF
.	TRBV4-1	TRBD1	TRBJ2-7	TGCGCCAGCAGCCAGGGGCAAACAGGGGAAGGGCAGTACTTC	CASSQGQTGEGQYF
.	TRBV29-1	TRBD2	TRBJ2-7	TGCAGCGTGCTGACTAGCAAGGAGCAGTACTTC	CSVLTSKEQYF
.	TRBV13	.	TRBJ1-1	TGTGCCAGCAGCTTATCAGGGGCGGAAGCTTTCTTT	CASSLSGAEAFF
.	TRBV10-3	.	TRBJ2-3	TGTGCCATCAAATCCGACAGGCGGAATACGCAGTATTTT	CAIKSDRRNTQYF
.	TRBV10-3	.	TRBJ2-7	TGTGCCATCAGGGAGACAGATCCCTCCTACGAGCAGTACTTC	CAIRETDPSYEQYF
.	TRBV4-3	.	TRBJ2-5	TGCGCCAGCAGCCAAGCCGACCAAGAGACCCAGTACTTC	CASSQADQETQYF
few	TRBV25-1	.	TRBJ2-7	TGTGCCGGTTTAGAATTAGGCGGATTCTCCTACGAGCAGTACTTC	CAGLELGGFSYEQYF
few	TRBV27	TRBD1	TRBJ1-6	TGTGCCAGCAGTTCCGGGACAGGGGGTTCACCCCTCCACTTT	CASSSGTGGSPLHF
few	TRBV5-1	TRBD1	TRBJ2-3	TGCGCCAGCAGCTTCGGGACAGGCCCTAGCACAGATACGCAGTATTTT	CASSFGTGPSTDTQYF
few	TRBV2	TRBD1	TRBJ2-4	TGTGCCAGCAGTGGATCCGGGACAGGAAGTAGCATTCAGTACTTC	CASSGSGTGSSIQYF
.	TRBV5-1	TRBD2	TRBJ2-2	TGCGCCAGCAGAGAAGGCGGGGGGAACACCGGGGAGCTGTTTTTT	CASREGGGNTGELFF
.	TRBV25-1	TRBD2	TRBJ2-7	TGTGCCAGCAGCCGACCTAGCGGGAGGGCCGGGGAGCAGTACTTC	CASSRPSGRAGEQYF
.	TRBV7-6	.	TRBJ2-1	TGTGCCAGCAGCCCGACCGGGACTTACTACAATGAGCAGTTCTTC	CASSPTGTYYNEQFF
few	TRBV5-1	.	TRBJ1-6	TGCGCCAGCAGCTTCCCCAGTTCACCCCTCCACTTT	CASSFPSSPLHF
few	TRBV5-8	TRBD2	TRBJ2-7	TGTGCAAGTCCTAGCGGGAGAACGTACGAGCAGTACTTC	CASPSGRTYEQYF
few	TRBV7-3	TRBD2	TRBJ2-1	TGTGCCAGCAGCCTGGGGACTAGCAATGAGCAGTTCTTC	CASSLGTSNEQFF
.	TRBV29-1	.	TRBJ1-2	TGCAGCGTTGAAGCTGTGACAGGATATGGCTACACCTTC	CSVEAVTGYGYTF
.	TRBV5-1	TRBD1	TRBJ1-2	TGCGCCAGCAGTGCTGGGACAGCCCCTTTAGGCTACACCTTC	CASSAGTAPLGYTF
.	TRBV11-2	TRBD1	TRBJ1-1	TGTGCCAGCAGCCCCCGGGACAGGAACACTGAAGCTTTCTTT	CASSPRDRNTEAFF
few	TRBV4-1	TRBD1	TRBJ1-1	TGCGCCAGCAGCCCCCTACTGCGGGACAGGGCAGCTTTCTTT	CASSPLLRDRAAFF
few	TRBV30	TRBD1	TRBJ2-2	TGTGCCTGGAGATTGGACAGGGGAATCACCGGGGAGCTGTTTTTT	CAWRLDRGITGELFF
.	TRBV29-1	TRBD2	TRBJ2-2	TGCAGCGTTAGCGGGGGGTCGGCCGGGGAGCTGTTTTTT	CSVSGGSAGELFF
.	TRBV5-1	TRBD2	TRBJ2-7	TGCGCCAGCAGCTTGGGGGGGACTAGCGGGACCTACGAGCAGTACTTC	CASSLGGTSGTYEQYF
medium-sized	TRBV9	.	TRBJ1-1	TGTGCCAGCAGCACCACCTTCGGGGACACTGAAGCTTTCTTT	CASSTTFGDTEAFF
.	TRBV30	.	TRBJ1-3	TGTGCCTGGAAAGAGTTGAGAGAAAAAATCTACTCTGGAAACACCATATATTTT	CAWKELREKIYSGNTIYF
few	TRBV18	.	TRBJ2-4	TGTGCCAGCTCACCGGCCGGGACTTTTCAAAAAGACATTCAGTACTTC	CASSPAGTFQKDIQYF
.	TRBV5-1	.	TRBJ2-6	TGCGCCAGCAGCGGAGGAGATGGGGCCAACGTCCTGACTTTC	CASSGGDGANVLTF
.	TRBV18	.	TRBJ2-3	TGTGCCAGCTCACCTCCGTTGGTGGGGCCAGGCACAGATACGCAGTATTTT	CASSPPLVGPGTDTQYF
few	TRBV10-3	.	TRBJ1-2	TGTGCCATCAGTGGGTCGGGGGCTGCCTATGGCTACACCTTC	CAISGSGAAYGYTF
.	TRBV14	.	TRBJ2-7	TGTGCCAGCAGCGCACAGGGGGGGAGCGAGCAGTACTTC	CASSAQGGSEQYF
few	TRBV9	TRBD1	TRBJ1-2	TGTGCCAGCAGAGGAGACAGGGGATGGAGCTATGGCTACACCTTC	CASRGDRGWSYGYTF
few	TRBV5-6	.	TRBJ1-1	TGTGCCAGCAGCTTGACAGTGAACACTGAAGCTTTCTTT	CASSLTVNTEAFF
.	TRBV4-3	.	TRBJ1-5	TGCGCCAGCAGCCCAACAGGACAAAACAATCAGCCCCAGCATTTT	CASSPTGQNNQPQHF
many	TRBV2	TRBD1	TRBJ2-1	TGTGCCAGCAGTACGGGCAGGGGGCCCTACAATGAGCAGTTCTTC	CASSTGRGPYNEQFF
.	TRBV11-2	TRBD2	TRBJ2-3	TGTGCCAGCAGCTTACATCCAGCGGGGGGTGCAGATACGCAGTATTTT	CASSLHPAGGADTQYF
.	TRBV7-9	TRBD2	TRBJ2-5	TGTGCCAGCAGCTTTAGACCGGGACTAGCGGACTACCAAGAGACCCAGTACTTC	CASSFRPGLADYQETQYF
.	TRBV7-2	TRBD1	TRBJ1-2	TGTGCCAGCAGCATTAGCAGGGGGGATGGCTACACCTTC	CASSISRGDGYTF
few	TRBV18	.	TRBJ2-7	TGTGCCAGCTCACCACCGACCCGAGGACAGCCCTCCTACGAGCAGTACTTC	CASSPPTRGQPSYEQYF
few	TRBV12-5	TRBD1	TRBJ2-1	TGTGCTAGCGCCGGGACAGGGGACTACAATGAGCAGTTCTTC	CASAGTGDYNEQFF
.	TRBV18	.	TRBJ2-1	TGTGCCAGCTCACCAGAACTTGAGCAGTTCTTC	CASSPELEQFF
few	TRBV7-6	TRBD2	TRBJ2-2	TGTGCCAGCAGCCCCGAACTAGCGGCGAACACCGGGGAGCTGTTTTTT	CASSPELAANTGELFF
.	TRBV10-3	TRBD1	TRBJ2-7	TGTGCCATCAGGACAGGGGACTTCTCCTACGAGCAGTACTTC	CAIRTGDFSYEQYF